The rows below give T cell receptor beta chains drawn from one sample of a study of shared clonotypes between healthy human individuals. Clones were sequenced by immunoSEQ multiplex PCR, and TCRdb holds only the in-frame ones, with some missing. The repertoire holds 650,000 to 800,000 clones, with 72% as singletons. Sequenced sample: memory CD4+ T cells sorted from blood. The source is a woman between 25 and 40 years old in good health. The CDR3 runs from the conserved cysteine through the conserved F or W. D genes are given only for firm matches. Clone size is shown for a subset of rows, as once, few, many or a class of expanded clone.

clone size	J gene	V gene	D gene	CDR3 protein	CDR3 DNA
.	TRBJ2-1	TRBV15	TRBD2	CATSRDRFPSGSYNEQFF	TGTGCCACCAGCAGAGATCGTTTCCCTAGCGGCTCCTACAATGAGCAGTTCTTC
few	TRBJ2-1	TRBV15	TRBD2	CATSSRTSDNNEQFF	TGTGCCACCAGCAGCCGGACTAGCGACAACAATGAGCAGTTCTTC
.	TRBJ2-2	TRBV28	.	CASIEVHNLNTGELFF	TGTGCCAGCATCGAAGTCCACAACCTGAACACCGGGGAGCTGTTTTTT
.	TRBJ2-3	TRBV14	.	CASSQVRQGTDTQYF	TGTGCCAGCAGCCAGGTCCGCCAAGGCACAGATACGCAGTATTTT
many	TRBJ2-7	TRBV27	.	CASSPQRYGSSYEQYF	TGTGCCAGCAGTCCCCAAAGGTACGGGAGCTCCTACGAGCAGTACTTC
.	TRBJ1-1	TRBV11-1	.	CASSPRSTIVNTEAFF	TGTGCCAGCAGCCCCCGGTCGACAATCGTGAACACTGAAGCTTTCTTT
few	TRBJ1-3	TRBV5-5	.	CASSPTSLSSGNTIYF	TGTGCCAGCAGCCCCACTTCCTTGTCCTCAGGAAACACCATATATTTT
.	TRBJ2-5	TRBV11-2	TRBD1	CASSAPGQGVETQYF	TGTGCCAGCAGCGCCCCGGGACAGGGAGTAGAGACCCAGTACTTC
.	TRBJ1-6	TRBV6-6	.	CASSYYPNSPLHF	TGTGCCAGCAGTTACTATCCCAATTCACCCCTCCACTTT
few	TRBJ2-2	TRBV9	.	CASSVGGTGELFF	TGTGCCAGCAGCGTAGGCGGCACCGGGGAGCTGTTTTTT
.	TRBJ1-5	TRBV19	.	CASSSVPQPQHF	TGTGCCAGTAGTTCAGTTCCGCAGCCCCAGCATTTT
.	TRBJ1-4	TRBV7-2	.	CASSFTGRNNEKLFF	TGTGCCAGCAGCTTTACGGGACGCAATAATGAAAAACTGTTTTTT
.	TRBJ1-5	TRBV7-2	.	CASSLSGGNQPQHF	TGTGCCAGCAGCCTCTCGGGGGGCAATCAGCCCCAGCATTTT
.	TRBJ2-3	TRBV5-8	TRBD2	CASSREGAADTQYF	TGTGCCAGCAGCCGGGAGGGAGCGGCAGATACGCAGTATTTT
.	TRBJ2-1	TRBV11-2	TRBD2	CASSWKGRDEQFF	TGTGCCAGCAGCTGGAAAGGGAGGGATGAGCAGTTCTTC
.	TRBJ1-1	TRBV5-1	.	CASSLEVGKTYTEAFF	TGCGCCAGCAGCTTGGAGGTTGGGAAGACGTACACTGAAGCTTTCTTT
.	TRBJ2-5	TRBV27	TRBD1	CASRGTGVWETQYF	TGTGCCAGCAGAGGGACAGGGGTTTGGGAGACCCAGTACTTC
.	TRBJ2-3	TRBV5-4	TRBD2	CASSLGRSGVADTQYF	TGTGCCAGCAGCTTGGGACGAAGCGGGGTAGCAGATACGCAGTATTTT
.	TRBJ2-1	TRBV2	.	CASSTGYDNEQFF	TGTGCCAGCAGTACAGGTTACGACAATGAGCAGTTCTTC
.	TRBJ2-5	TRBV25-1	.	CASTPGVQETQYF	TGTGCCAGCACCCCCGGGGTCCAAGAGACCCAGTACTTC
.	TRBJ2-1	TRBV5-1	.	CASSLLGDSYNEQFF	TGCGCCAGCAGCTTGCTTGGAGACTCCTACAATGAGCAGTTCTTC
few	TRBJ2-5	TRBV18	.	CASSPGTKSETQYF	TGTGCCAGCTCACCGGGGACGAAATCAGAGACCCAGTACTTC
.	TRBJ1-2	TRBV27	.	CASSLQGSYGYTF	TGTGCCAGCAGTTTACAGGGGTCATATGGCTACACCTTC
once	TRBJ2-7	TRBV5-1	.	CASSLVGTPPREQYF	TGCGCCAGCAGCTTGGTCGGGACTCCGCCTAGGGAGCAGTACTTC
.	TRBJ1-2	TRBV7-9	TRBD1	CASSLGQGGYGYTF	TGTGCCAGCAGCTTAGGACAGGGGGGCTATGGCTACACCTTC
.	TRBJ2-2	TRBV9	.	CASSGGWGIGELFF	TGTGCCAGCAGCGGGGGTTGGGGCATCGGGGAGCTGTTTTTT
.	TRBJ2-2	TRBV5-4	.	CASSVTPGGELFF	TGTGCCAGCAGCGTGACCCCTGGCGGGGAGCTGTTTTTT
once	TRBJ2-1	TRBV5-4	.	CASSLPGGGKNNEQFF	TGTGCCAGCAGCCTCCCGGGCGGCGGGAAAAACAATGAGCAGTTCTTC
.	TRBJ2-6	TRBV7-9	.	CASPPRSGANVLTF	TGTGCCAGCCCCCCGCGATCTGGGGCCAACGTCCTGACTTTC
.	TRBJ2-3	TRBV19	.	CASSIGDTQYF	TGTGCCAGTAGTATAGGGGATACGCAGTATTTT
few	TRBJ2-7	TRBV7-2	.	CASSLGRYEQYF	TGTGCCAGCAGCTTAGGGAGGTACGAGCAGTACTTC
few	TRBJ1-5	TRBV18	TRBD1	CASSPVGQGTSQPQHF	TGTGCCAGCTCACCAGTGGGACAGGGGACAAGTCAGCCCCAGCATTTT
.	TRBJ2-7	TRBV4-2	.	CASSPSGDLSYEQYF	TGTGCCAGCAGCCCCTCGGGGGACTTGTCGTACGAGCAGTACTTC
.	TRBJ2-1	TRBV6-1	.	CASSPRVQGPNEQFF	TGTGCCAGCAGTCCCCGGGTCCAGGGTCCCAATGAGCAGTTCTTC
once	TRBJ2-3	TRBV28	.	CATKTDTQYF	TGTGCCACCAAGACAGATACGCAGTATTTT
few	TRBJ2-5	TRBV27	.	CASRTGPQETQYF	TGTGCCAGCAGGACAGGACCTCAAGAGACCCAGTACTTC
many	TRBJ2-5	TRBV28	.	CASTNQGTSGETQYF	TGTGCCAGCACCAACCAGGGGACGTCCGGGGAGACCCAGTACTTC
.	TRBJ2-2	TRBV19	.	CASSTLYGGEGELFF	TGTGCCAGTAGTACCTTGTACGGGGGCGAAGGGGAGCTGTTTTTT
once	TRBJ1-2	TRBV7-4	.	CASSLGWEAGGYTF	TGTGCCAGCAGCTTAGGGTGGGAGGCAGGCGGCTACACCTTC
.	TRBJ1-5	TRBV28	.	CASSPPRASNQPQHF	TGTGCCAGCAGTCCCCCACGGGCCAGCAATCAGCCCCAGCATTTT
.	TRBJ2-7	TRBV7-6	.	CASSDVRTGTYEQYF	TGTGCCAGCAGCGATGTGAGGACCGGAACCTACGAGCAGTACTTC
.	TRBJ2-1	TRBV10-2	.	CASRRGLAYNEQFF	TGCGCCAGCAGACGAGGGCTAGCATACAATGAGCAGTTCTTC
.	TRBJ2-3	TRBV2	.	CASSPDNLGTDTQYF	TGTGCCAGCAGCCCGGACAACCTAGGCACAGATACGCAGTATTTT
.	TRBJ2-5	TRBV7-9	TRBD2	CASSLRGEGETQYF	TGTGCCAGCAGCTTACGGGGGGAGGGAGAGACCCAGTACTTC
.	TRBJ2-3	TRBV6-6	.	CASSYALRADTQYF	TGTGCCAGCAGTTATGCCCTTCGAGCAGATACGCAGTATTTT
.	TRBJ2-1	TRBV7-6	TRBD2	CASSQGWAGGIHEQFF	TGTGCCAGCAGCCAAGGTTGGGCGGGAGGTATCCATGAGCAGTTCTTC
few	TRBJ2-7	TRBV29-1	.	CSGGDSSYEQYF	TGCAGCGGGGGGGACTCATCCTACGAGCAGTACTTC
.	TRBJ2-2	TRBV7-6	TRBD2	CASSSPLRAGGMELFF	TGTGCCAGCAGCTCCCCTCTGCGTGCGGGAGGTATGGAGCTGTTTTTT
few	TRBJ2-3	TRBV5-4	TRBD1	CASSLAGQSKDTQYF	TGTGCCAGCAGCTTGGCGGGACAGTCTAAGGATACGCAGTATTTT
.	TRBJ2-3	TRBV6-6	.	CASSYSEAGSTDTQYF	TGTGCCAGCAGTTACTCCGAAGCGGGCTCCACAGATACGCAGTATTTT
.	TRBJ2-5	TRBV5-1	.	CASSLVQGGLETQYF	TGCGCCAGCAGCTTAGTCCAGGGTGGCCTAGAGACCCAGTACTTC
.	TRBJ1-1	TRBV10-3	TRBD1	CAISGGQLNTEAFF	TGTGCCATCAGTGGGGGACAGCTAAACACTGAAGCTTTCTTT
few	TRBJ1-2	TRBV15	.	CATSRGGIGGANYGYTF	TGTGCCACCAGCAGAGGGGGCATCGGTGGGGCGAACTATGGCTACACCTTC